This TCR beta chain was recorded in a study of control samples from healthy donors and cancer patients. Germline CDR1 and CDR2: SGHRS and YFSETQ. The J segment lost 1 base and the V segment lost 0 bases, leaving 1 base of the junction unmatched. The CDR3 length is 16 residues. Measured with immunoSEQ multiplex PCR; TCRdb has only the in-frame clones, and not every one. The sample lists 70,000 to 75,000 clones; about 90% were seen once. The receptor was isolated from a woman between 50 and 59 years old in good health. The source material was blood. This chain uses TRBV5-1 with TRBJ2-6, with TRBD1 matching 7 bases. For the CDR3, the DNA is TGCGCCAGCAGCTTGGGGGACAGATCTGGGGCCAACGTCCTGACTTTC. The encoded protein is CASSLGDRSGANVLTF. Together with reference TRBV5-1 and TRBJ2-6, the CDR3 gives the full variable domain: KAGVTQTPRYLIKTRGQQVTLSCSPISGHRSVSWYQQTPGQGLQFLFEYFSETQRNKGNFPGRFSGRQFSNSRSEMNVSTLELGDSALYLCASSLGDRSGANVLTFGAGSRLTVL.